This TCR beta chain derives from a study of cytomegalovirus exposure and HLA in healthy donors. Researchers ran the PCR with 60 Vbeta and 13 Jbeta primers. Assay used: immunoSEQ multiplex PCR; TCRdb lists only in-frame clones, some missing. The repertoire consists of around 100,000 clones, with around 80% occurring once and the leading ten covering 13% to 15%. The specimen sequenced was PBMCs. This sequence was found in a male donor in good health and CMV-seropositive.

The CDR3: CAWDRGPNYGYTF. The CDR3 DNA is TGTGCCTGGGACAGGGGTCCCAACTATGGCTACACCTTC. The rearrangement joins TRBV30 to TRBJ1-2; 8 nucleotides align to TRBD1. The ends lost 5 bases at V and 2 bases at J; junction bases unmatched: 4. This CDR3 has 13 amino acids. The germline V gene encodes CDR1 GTSNPN and CDR2 SVGIG (reference sequence).